This T cell receptor (beta chain) was retrieved from a study of CD8 T cells in ankylosing spondylitis. V was cut by 7 bases and J by 2 bases, with 12 bases left in between. Germline CDR1 and CDR2: LNHDA and SQIVND (reference sequence). CDR3 length equals 14 residues. In making TCR beta libraries, quantitative 5'-RACE with molecular barcodes was used. From the 5' RACE reads, TCRdb called clonotypes with MiXCR, one entry per CDR3 protein. Found here are a few hundred thousand distinct CDR3 sequences, around 7.6% of them singletons; the top ten hold 14% to 15%. This clonotype was observed a few times. No antigen is known for it. The study, taken as a whole, reports: Reportedly, significant enrichment of disease-linked clones occurred in matched ankylosing spondylitis synovial fluid. What appeared characteristic of ankylosing spondylitis blood was a TCR beta motif of 7 or 8 highly homologous variants.

The chain couples TRBV19 to TRBJ2-4; tentative D call: TRBD1 (6 bases). Material for sequencing was blood, either unsorted or a sorted T cell fraction (not recorded which). This clonotype originated in a male donor with ankylosing spondylitis. CDR3 sequence (DNA): TGTGCCAGTACCCCCGGACAGACCAAAAACATTCAGTACTTC. This codes for CASTPGQTKNIQYF.